These T cell receptor beta chains were read from a single sample in a study of blood T cell repertoires in COVID-19. Some clones are missing from TCRdb's copy, which holds only in-frame ones; the method was immunoSEQ multiplex PCR. The sample holds some 60,000 clones, 91% seen once. Specimen: peripheral blood. The receptors here all came from a man aged 60-69 years with acute or convalescent COVID-19. The CDR3 runs from the conserved cysteine through the conserved F or W. Each record gives: V gene, J gene, clone size, D gene, CDR3 protein, CDR3 DNA. A D gene is named only where the DNA matches it firmly. Expanded clones get a size class; other rows say once, few or many, or leave the size out.

v_call: TRBV24-1
j_call: TRBJ1-4
clone_size: once
d_call: .
cdr3_aa: CATSRGIGEKLFF
cdr3_nt: TGTGCCACCAGTCGGGGAATCGGTGAAAAACTGTTTTTT

v_call: TRBV2
j_call: TRBJ2-2
clone_size: .
d_call: TRBD2
cdr3_aa: CASRGAAGANTGELFF
cdr3_nt: TGTGCCAGCAGGGGGGCAGCGGGAGCGAACACCGGGGAGCTGTTTTTT

v_call: TRBV19
j_call: TRBJ1-2
clone_size: .
d_call: .
cdr3_aa: CASGSGYGYTF
cdr3_nt: TGTGCCAGTGGGAGTGGGTATGGCTACACCTTC

v_call: TRBV11-2
j_call: TRBJ1-2
clone_size: once
d_call: TRBD1
cdr3_aa: CASSLDPGQNYTF
cdr3_nt: TGTGCCAGCAGCTTAGACCCGGGACAGAACTACACCTTC

v_call: TRBV6-1
j_call: TRBJ1-6
clone_size: .
d_call: TRBD1
cdr3_aa: CASSATGGSLNNSPLHF
cdr3_nt: TGTGCCAGCAGTGCCACAGGGGGCTCCCTGAATAATTCACCCCTCCACTTT

v_call: TRBV24-1
j_call: TRBJ2-5
clone_size: .
d_call: TRBD1
cdr3_aa: CATSDLLQGGETQYF
cdr3_nt: TGTGCCACCAGTGATTTGCTACAGGGGGGAGAGACCCAGTACTTC

v_call: TRBV18
j_call: TRBJ2-7
clone_size: .
d_call: .
cdr3_aa: CASAPEGVPLYEQYF
cdr3_nt: TGTGCCAGCGCCCCCGAGGGGGTACCCCTCTACGAGCAGTACTTC

v_call: TRBV28
j_call: TRBJ2-3
clone_size: once
d_call: .
cdr3_aa: CASSSGGLGTDTQYF
cdr3_nt: TGTGCCAGCAGTTCTGGCGGGTTGGGCACAGATACGCAGTATTTT

v_call: TRBV9
j_call: TRBJ2-3
clone_size: .
d_call: .
cdr3_aa: CASSARNLDTQYF
cdr3_nt: TGTGCCAGCAGCGCGCGGAATTTAGATACGCAGTATTTT

v_call: TRBV7-9
j_call: TRBJ1-1
clone_size: .
d_call: .
cdr3_aa: CASSLERGAHRAGTEAFF
cdr3_nt: TGTGCCAGCAGCTTAGAAAGGGGAGCACACAGGGCGGGCACTGAAGCTTTCTTT

v_call: TRBV7-9
j_call: TRBJ2-2
clone_size: .
d_call: .
cdr3_aa: CASSRLGTPNTGELFF
cdr3_nt: TGTGCCAGCAGCCGCCTAGGGACACCTAACACCGGGGAGCTGTTTTTT

v_call: TRBV29-1
j_call: TRBJ1-3
clone_size: once
d_call: TRBD1
cdr3_aa: CSVADVVGLTGVSDGTIYF
cdr3_nt: TGCAGCGTTGCGGACGTTGTGGGATTGACAGGGGTCTCCGATGGCACCATATATTTT

v_call: TRBV28
j_call: TRBJ1-3
clone_size: .
d_call: .
cdr3_aa: CASSQTGTGNTIYF
cdr3_nt: TGTGCCAGCAGTCAAACAGGGACTGGAAACACCATATATTTT

v_call: TRBV19
j_call: TRBJ1-5
clone_size: once
d_call: .
cdr3_aa: CASSIQGFNQPQHF
cdr3_nt: TGTGCCAGTAGTATCCAGGGTTTCAATCAGCCCCAGCATTTT

v_call: TRBV19
j_call: TRBJ2-2
clone_size: .
d_call: TRBD2
cdr3_aa: CASSISGTANTGELFF
cdr3_nt: TGTGCCAGTAGTATAAGCGGGACCGCGAACACCGGGGAGCTGTTTTTT

v_call: TRBV18
j_call: TRBJ2-2
clone_size: .
d_call: TRBD2
cdr3_aa: CASSPSAGGSAGELFF
cdr3_nt: TGTGCCAGCTCACCATCAGCGGGAGGATCGGCCGGGGAGCTGTTTTTT

v_call: TRBV6-5
j_call: TRBJ2-7
clone_size: .
d_call: .
cdr3_aa: CASSPLDEQYF
cdr3_nt: TGTGCCAGCAGTCCCCTAGACGAGCAGTACTTC

v_call: TRBV2
j_call: TRBJ2-7
clone_size: few
d_call: .
cdr3_aa: CASRSAGPYEQYF
cdr3_nt: TGTGCCAGCAGGTCGGCAGGTCCCTACGAGCAGTACTTC

v_call: TRBV24-1
j_call: TRBJ2-1
clone_size: .
d_call: TRBD2
cdr3_aa: CATSDLGAGTYNEQFF
cdr3_nt: TGTGCCACCAGTGATCTCGGAGCGGGGACCTACAATGAGCAGTTCTTC

v_call: TRBV29-1
j_call: TRBJ2-3
clone_size: .
d_call: .
cdr3_aa: CSVGGRLSTDTQYF
cdr3_nt: TGCAGCGTTGGGGGCAGACTCTCCACAGATACGCAGTATTTT

v_call: TRBV4-2
j_call: TRBJ2-7
clone_size: .
d_call: TRBD2
cdr3_aa: CASSQDRLAGDYEQYF
cdr3_nt: TGTGCCAGCAGCCAAGATCGACTAGCGGGAGACTACGAGCAGTACTTC

v_call: TRBV30
j_call: TRBJ2-7
clone_size: .
d_call: .
cdr3_aa: CAWLRERASYEQYF
cdr3_nt: TGTGCCTGGCTAAGGGAGCGGGCCTCCTACGAGCAGTACTTC

v_call: TRBV6-2/TRBV6-3
j_call: TRBJ1-5
clone_size: .
d_call: .
cdr3_aa: CASSSGGASQPQHF
cdr3_nt: TGTGCCAGCAGTTCGGGAGGGGCTAGTCAGCCCCAGCATTTT

v_call: TRBV19
j_call: TRBJ1-4
clone_size: .
d_call: TRBD1
cdr3_aa: CASSMDQGGEKLFF
cdr3_nt: TGTGCCAGTAGTATGGATCAGGGGGGAGAAAAACTGTTTTTT

v_call: TRBV28
j_call: TRBJ2-3
clone_size: .
d_call: .
cdr3_aa: CASRTSTDTQYF
cdr3_nt: TGTGCCAGCAGGACAAGCACAGATACGCAGTATTTT

v_call: TRBV15
j_call: TRBJ1-4
clone_size: .
d_call: .
cdr3_aa: CATSRGQGNEKLFF
cdr3_nt: TGTGCCACCAGCAGAGGGCAGGGTAATGAAAAACTGTTTTTT

v_call: TRBV4-3
j_call: TRBJ1-4
clone_size: .
d_call: .
cdr3_aa: CASSQDGGGNEKLFF
cdr3_nt: TGCGCCAGCAGCCAAGATGGCGGGGGCAATGAAAAACTGTTTTTT

v_call: TRBV5-1
j_call: TRBJ1-2
clone_size: .
d_call: TRBD1
cdr3_aa: CASSLDVTGAKYGYTF
cdr3_nt: TGCGCCAGCAGCTTGGATGTTACAGGGGCTAAATATGGCTACACCTTC

v_call: TRBV27
j_call: TRBJ2-1
clone_size: .
d_call: TRBD2
cdr3_aa: CASSFSTSGSYNEQFF
cdr3_nt: TGTGCCAGCAGTTTCTCGACTAGCGGGAGTTACAATGAGCAGTTCTTC

v_call: TRBV7-9
j_call: TRBJ2-7
clone_size: once
d_call: .
cdr3_aa: CASSLGGVIYEQYF
cdr3_nt: TGTGCCAGCAGCTTAGGGGGGGTGATCTACGAGCAGTACTTC

v_call: TRBV11-2
j_call: TRBJ2-3
clone_size: .
d_call: TRBD2
cdr3_aa: CASSLNSGGPDTQYF
cdr3_nt: TGTGCCAGCAGCTTAAATTCGGGAGGCCCAGATACGCAGTATTTT